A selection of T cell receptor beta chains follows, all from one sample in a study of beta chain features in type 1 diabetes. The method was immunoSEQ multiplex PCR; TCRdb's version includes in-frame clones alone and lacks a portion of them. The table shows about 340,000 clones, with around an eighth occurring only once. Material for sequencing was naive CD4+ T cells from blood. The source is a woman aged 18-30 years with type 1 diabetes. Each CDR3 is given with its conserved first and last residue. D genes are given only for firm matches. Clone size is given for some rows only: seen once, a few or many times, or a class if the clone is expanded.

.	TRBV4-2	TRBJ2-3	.	TGTGCCAGCAGCCACCCAAACCGGGACTCCGTAAGGGGAGATACGCAGTATTTT	CASSHPNRDSVRGDTQYF
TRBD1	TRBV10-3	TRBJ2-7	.	TGTGCCATCAGTACCGGACAGGGGATCGTCCACGAGCAGTACTTC	CAISTGQGIVHEQYF
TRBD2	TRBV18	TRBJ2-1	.	TGTGCCAGCTCCCCGGGACTAGCGGGGAACAATGAGCAGTTCTTC	CASSPGLAGNNEQFF
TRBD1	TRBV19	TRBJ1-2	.	TGTGCCAGTAGGCCCACCGGGACAGCCCGCAGGACCTATGGCTACACCTTC	CASRPTGTARRTYGYTF
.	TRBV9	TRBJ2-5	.	TGTGCCAGCAGCGTCCGGGGTCAAGAGACCCAGTACTTC	CASSVRGQETQYF
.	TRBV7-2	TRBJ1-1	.	TGTGCCAGCAGCTTACGGGAGAACACTGAAGCTTTCTTT	CASSLRENTEAFF
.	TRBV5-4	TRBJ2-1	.	TGTGCCAGCAGCTTGGACGGAGGGCCCTACAATGAGCAGTTCTTC	CASSLDGGPYNEQFF
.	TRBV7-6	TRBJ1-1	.	TGTGCCAGCAGCGTCGTACAGTTAAGCGGCACTGAAGCTTTCTTT	CASSVVQLSGTEAFF
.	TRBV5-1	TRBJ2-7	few	TGCGCCAGCAGCTTGGTCCCTCACGGACAAAGTCTTTCCTACGAGCAGTACTTC	CASSLVPHGQSLSYEQYF
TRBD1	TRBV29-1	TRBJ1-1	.	TGCAGCGTCAGGGGACAGGGGAACACTGAAGCTTTCTTT	CSVRGQGNTEAFF
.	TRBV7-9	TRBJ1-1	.	TGTGCCAGCAGCCCTATCGGAAGGGGGGGAGCCACTGAAGCTTTCTTT	CASSPIGRGGATEAFF
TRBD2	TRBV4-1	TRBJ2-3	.	TGCGCCAGCAGCCAAACTAGCGGGAGGGCCGTGAGAGATACGCAGTATTTT	CASSQTSGRAVRDTQYF
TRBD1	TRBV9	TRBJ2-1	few	TGTGCCAGCAGCGGAGCAGGACAGGGCTACAATGAGCAGTTCTTC	CASSGAGQGYNEQFF
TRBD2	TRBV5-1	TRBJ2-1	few	TGCGCCAGCAGCTTGGCACAGCGGGAGGGTAATGAGCAGTTCTTC	CASSLAQREGNEQFF
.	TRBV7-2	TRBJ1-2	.	TGTGCCAGCAGCTTAGGTCGGGCAGGGCAGCGGGGTGCCTACACCTTC	CASSLGRAGQRGAYTF
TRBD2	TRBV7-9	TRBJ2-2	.	TGTGCCAGCAGCCCGAGCGGGAGTGGGGACACCGGGGAGCTGTTTTTT	CASSPSGSGDTGELFF
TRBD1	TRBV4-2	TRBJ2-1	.	TGTGCCAGCAGCCAAGTGGGACAGGGTGACGATGAGCAGTTCTTC	CASSQVGQGDDEQFF
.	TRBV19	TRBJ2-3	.	TGTGCCAGTAATGAGGGAACAGATACGCAGTATTTT	CASNEGTDTQYF
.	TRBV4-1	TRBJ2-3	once	TGCGCCAGCAGCCAGCGACAGGGCACAGATACGCAGTATTTT	CASSQRQGTDTQYF
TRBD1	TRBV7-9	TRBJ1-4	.	TGTGCCAGCAGCTTTTCAGGGGGGAATGAAAAACTGTTTTTT	CASSFSGGNEKLFF
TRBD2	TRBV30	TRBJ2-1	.	TGTGCCTGGAGTGTAACACGGACTAGCGGGAGTAGCTACAATGAGCAGTTCTTC	CAWSVTRTSGSSYNEQFF
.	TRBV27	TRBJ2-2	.	TGTGCCAGCAGTCCATACACCGGGGAGCTGTTTTTT	CASSPYTGELFF
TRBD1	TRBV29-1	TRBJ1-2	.	TGCAGCGCCGGACAGGGGTTGAGGTATGGCTACACCTTC	CSAGQGLRYGYTF
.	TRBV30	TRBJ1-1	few	TGTGCCTGGAGTGTACTAGAGAACACTGAAGCTTTCTTT	CAWSVLENTEAFF
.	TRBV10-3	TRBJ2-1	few	TGTGCCATCAGTGTCCGGGACTCCGGCTCCTACAATGAGCAGTTCTTC	CAISVRDSGSYNEQFF
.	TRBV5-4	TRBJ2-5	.	TGTGCCAGCAGCTTGCCCCAGGGGCCGGGTAGTGTGACCCAGTACTTC	CASSLPQGPGSVTQYF
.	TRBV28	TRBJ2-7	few	TGTGCCAGCAGCCCCAACCTCGGAGCGGCCTCCTACGAGCAGTACTTC	CASSPNLGAASYEQYF
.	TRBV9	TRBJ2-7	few	TGTGCCAGCAGCCCTCTGGGGGGAGCGGGCTACGAGCAGTACTTC	CASSPLGGAGYEQYF
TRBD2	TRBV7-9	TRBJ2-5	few	TGTGCCAGCAGCCCGGGACTAGCGGAAGAGACCCAGTACTTC	CASSPGLAEETQYF
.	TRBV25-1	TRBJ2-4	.	TGTGCCAGCAGTGAACAGGCGGGAAAAAACATTCAGTACTTC	CASSEQAGKNIQYF
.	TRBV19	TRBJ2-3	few	TGTGCCAGTAGTCTAAGTACCATGGATACGCAGTATTTT	CASSLSTMDTQYF
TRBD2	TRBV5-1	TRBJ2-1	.	TGCGCCAGCAGCTCCCTGACTAGCCGCAATGAGCAGTTCTTC	CASSSLTSRNEQFF
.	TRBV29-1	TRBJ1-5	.	TGCAGCGTTGTGTACAGATTCAATCAGCCCCAGCATTTT	CSVVYRFNQPQHF
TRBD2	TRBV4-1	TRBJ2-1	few	TGCGCCAGCAGCCTCGACCGACTAGCGGGAGGGCCAGGGGAGCAGTTCTTC	CASSLDRLAGGPGEQFF
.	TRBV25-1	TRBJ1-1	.	TGTGCCAGCAGTGAGGGCAGTCCGAACACTGAAGCTTTCTTT	CASSEGSPNTEAFF
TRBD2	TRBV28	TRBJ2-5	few	TGTGCCAGCAGTTTAGGGGGAGGGCCCCGGGAGACCCAGTACTTC	CASSLGGGPRETQYF
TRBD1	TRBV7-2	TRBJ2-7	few	TGTGCCAGCAGCTTCCGGGACAGGGGCTACGAGCAGTACTTC	CASSFRDRGYEQYF
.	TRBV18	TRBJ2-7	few	TGTGCCAGCTCACCACCGGAGGGGCTCGGGGTCTACGAGCAGTACTTC	CASSPPEGLGVYEQYF
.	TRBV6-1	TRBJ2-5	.	TGTGCCAGCAGTGAAGGAAGAGTACGAGAGACCCAGTACTTC	CASSEGRVRETQYF